Reported below is one T cell receptor beta chain. Other DNA sequences in this specimen translate into the identical CDR3. TCRdb's copy holds only in-frame clones and misses some; the assay was immunoSEQ multiplex PCR. In the table there are more than 150,000 clones, 84% of which are singletons. The CDR3 spans 16 residues. Trimming removed 2 bases from V and 5 bases from J; junction bases left unmatched: 6. In germline, CDR1 is SGHTA, CDR2 FQGTGA. This specimen belongs to a study of blood T cell repertoires in COVID-19. Study-wide context: COVID-19 samples collected from the United States, Italy and Spain covered acute and convalescent phases. Sources were T cells, B-cell-depleted T cells, or PBMCs; the material itself was cDNA or gDNA.

Sequencing was done on a sample of peripheral blood. The genes are TRBV7-3 and TRBJ2-3; TRBD2 matches 11 bases. The sequence was obtained from a human donor in a cohort sampled during active COVID-19. The CDR3, as DNA: TGTGCCAGCAGCTTAGGTAGCGGGGGGGCCAGAGATACGCAGTATTTT. It specifies CASSLGSGGARDTQYF. The whole variable domain, remainder taken from reference TRBV7-3 and TRBJ2-3, is GAGVSQTPSNKVTEKGKYVELRCDPISGHTALYWYRQSLGQGPEFLIYFQGTGAADDSGLPNDRFFAVRPEGSVSTLKIQRTERGDSAVYLCASSLGSGGARDTQYFGPGTRLTVL.